This TCR beta chain was obtained from a study of cytomegalovirus exposure and HLA in healthy donors (dated by TCRdb to between 2016 and 2019). A note on the overall study: According to a later analysis, one platform produced both the 110 or so validation repertoires and the 620 or so repertoires of the first cohort. The study combined high-throughput TCR immunosequencing, statistical association of individual TCRs with disease status, and machine learning to predict cytomegalovirus infection status. The study was designed to test whether signatures of past pathogen exposure could be identified by cataloging public T cell receptors. Besides the first cohort of roughly 640 subjects, a separate validation cohort made up of roughly 120 different subjects was used.

Separate from the approximately 670-subject first cohort, the validation cohort of 90 to 150 subjects was the group to which the donors belonged. This clone has at least ten counts. It has no known antigen specificity. The record has no base qualities; no much larger clone is one base away. Library preparation employed the immunoSEQ multiplex PCR assay. In the authors' own workflow: A statistical classification framework was developed to diagnose cytomegalovirus status using the catalog of TCR beta chain sequences. TCRdb limited this immuneACCESS table to in-frame rearrangements with V and J called. A share of clones is missing; checked studies link under half to unresolved V genes, and the rest is unexplained. The DNA gave D and trimming, while V, J and clone size come from that table. The sample table shows 200,000 or so clones, and approximately 84% are seen once. Roughly 7% of the sample belongs to the ten largest clones.

Findings and caveats that apply to the study as a whole: In vitro tests confirmed that a few of the cytomegalovirus-associated TCR beta chains recognize cytomegalovirus antigens. It was suggested by the authors that the approach could potentially be generalized to other disease states and immunological phenotypes. Most TCR sequences were observed very rarely across donors, whereas some public TCRs were present in many individuals. Subsequent analysis determined that TCRs grouped into clusters in the first cohort also showed a tendency toward co-occurrence across the roughly 110 validation repertoires, and roughly 95% of cluster scores exceeded 0. The study listed around 160 TCR beta chains as associated with cytomegalovirus. The validation cohort had no HLA typing available for a later analysis, so co-occurrence within that cohort was assessed over all 120 or so repertoires. Cytomegalovirus status was reported to be diagnosed by the classifier with high specificity and sensitivity in both the original and validation cohorts.

For CDR1 and CDR2, the germline V gene (reference sequence) lists LNHDA and SQIVND. Compared with germline, V lacks 9 bases and J lacks 2 bases; bases without a gene match: 8. The CDR3 runs 14 amino acids, cysteine and phenylalanine included. Kept here is only the CDR3 DNA, which spans 42 bases and is read in frame from base 1. Sequenced input: PBMCs. The chain was built from TRBV19 and TRBJ2-3, with TRBD2 matching 7 junction bases. The TCR sequence derives from a man between 18 and 29 years old in good health and CMV-seropositive. Here is the DNA: TGTGCCAGCCACGGGGAGGGATTCACAGATACGCAGTATTTT. Its coded protein is CASHGEGFTDTQYF. The reference TRBV19 and TRBJ2-3 proteins fill in what lies around the CDR3, so the full variable domain reads DGGITQSPKYLFRKEGQNVTLSCEQNLNHDAMYWYRQDPGQGLRLIYYSQIVNDFQKGDIAEGYSVSREKKESFPLTVTSAQKNPTAFYLCASHGEGFTDTQYFGPGTRLTVL.